Below, 7 T cell receptor beta chains from the same sample are listed, as sequenced in a study of blood T cell repertoires in COVID-19. Sequencing used immunoSEQ multiplex PCR; TCRdb keeps in-frame clones, though not all of them. The table shows some 110,000 clones, with roughly 80% occurring only once. Sequencing used peripheral blood. These receptor sequences come from a woman of 80 years or more with active or convalescent COVID-19.

The chain links TRBV4-1 to TRBJ1-1; possible D gene TRBD1, 5 bases. CDR1 MGHRA and CDR2 YSYEKL come from the germline V gene. V shed 5 bases and J shed 4 bases, with 17 bases lying between them. This CDR3 is built from 15 residues. The CDR3 DNA sequence: TGCGCCAGCAGCTACTGGGGCAGGGAGGGCACTGAAGCTTTCTTT. Translation gives CASSYWGREGTEAFF.

This clone was observed a handful of times. This rearrangement joins TRBV11-2 to TRBJ2-7; D uncertain. V was cut by 2 bases and J by 10 bases, with 21 bases left in between. The V gene's germline CDR1 is SGHAT and CDR2 FQNNGV. The CDR3 loop spans 15 amino acids. CDR3 protein: CASSLSGADLGFQYF. The CDR3 DNA sequence: TGTGCCAGCAGCTTATCCGGCGCGGATTTAGGATTCCAGTACTTC.

The chain joins TRBV15 to TRBJ1-3; no clear D gene. The CDR3 length is 16 residues. CDR1 and CDR2 from the germline V gene are LNHNV and YYDKDF (reference sequence). Trimming took off 4 bases at V and 0 bases at J, with 13 bases between the two ends. This CDR3 reads CATSTRRVFSGNTIYF. CDR3 bases: TGTGCCACCAGCACGCGCCGGGTCTTCTCTGGAAACACCATATATTTT.

The V and J genes are TRBV28 and TRBJ2-1, with 9 bases identical to TRBD1. The length of the CDR3 is 15 residues. The V gene end was trimmed by 0 bases and the J gene end by 4 bases; junction bases not matched to a gene: 1. Looked up from germline, CDR1 is MDHEN and CDR2 is SYDVKM. This chain's CDR3 is CASSLWTGGYNEQFF. The CDR3 DNA follows: TGTGCCAGCAGTTTATGGACAGGGGGGTACAATGAGCAGTTCTTC.

J is TRBJ2-1 and V is TRBV3-1 (or the pseudogene TRBV3-2); TRBD2 agrees at 10 bases. J gave up 6 bases and V 0 bases, and 8 bases lay outside the gene matches. Germline CDR1 is LGHDT and CDR2 is YNNKEL (reference sequence). The CDR3 is 17 amino acids. The CDR3 DNA is TGTGCCAGCAGCCAAGAAAGGCTAGCGGGAGAGCGCAATGAGCAGTTCTTC. Amino acids: CASSQERLAGERNEQFF.

In its sample, this clone was seen once. The chain is built from TRBV18 and TRBJ1-1; D unclear. The germline CDR1 and CDR2 sequences are KGHSH and LQKENI. The CDR3 has 15 residues. V was clipped by 6 bases and J by 2 bases, with 16 bases between them. The CDR3 protein is CASSFSWRENTEAFF. DNA of the CDR3: TGTGCCAGCTCTTTCAGTTGGCGGGAAAACACTGAAGCTTTCTTT.

This chain joins TRBV7-2 and TRBJ2-5; D perhaps matches TRBD1 (7 bases). V was pared by 6 bases and J by 4 bases, with 21 bases between. The CDR3 is 16 amino acids. In germline, CDR1 is SGHTA, CDR2 FQGNSA. This chain's CDR3 is CASSTRQGGFGETQYF. CDR3 bases: TGTGCCAGCAGTACGCGACAGGGAGGTTTTGGAGAGACCCAGTACTTC.